The clone carrying this T cell receptor (beta chain) was counted a single time. This sample was taken from a study of blood T cell repertoires in COVID-19. About the study: Donors in the United States, Italy and Spain gave samples during acute or convalescent COVID-19. Sources were T cells, B-cell-depleted T cells, or PBMCs; the material itself was cDNA or gDNA.

CDR3 size: 16 residues. After removal of 6 bases from V and 1 base from J, the junction contained 10 bases not matched to a gene. Germline values: CDR1 MDHEN, CDR2 SYDVKM. Original data processing: Reference gene primers were amplified, and this amplification served to estimate nucleated cell counts. Profiled with immunoSEQ multiplex PCR; TCRdb holds only in-frame clones, not every one. D and trimming were read from the DNA, whereas the V and J calls and clone size are those reported in that table. This sample carries fewer than 350,000 clones, approximately 89% of them seen once, and the ten largest clones take roughly 8.5%.

The origin of this receptor is a man in his forties or fifties with active or convalescent COVID-19. The genes are TRBV28 and TRBJ2-5; TRBD2 aligns across 8 bases. The sequencing input was peripheral blood. CDR3 DNA: TGTGCCAGCAGCCCCGCGGGCGGGGGGTCCCAAGAGACCCAGTACTTC. Amino acid sequence: CASSPAGGGSQETQYF.